One TCR beta chain is described in this entry. Only in-frame clones appear in the TCRdb table, and some are missing; sequencing was by immunoSEQ multiplex PCR. The table has over 300,000 clones, roughly 85% seen once. This sample was included in a study of blood T cell repertoires in COVID-19. The CDR3 is made up of 15 amino acids. V lost 6 bases and J lost 6; bases outside the gene matches: 11. CDR1 is LNHDA and CDR2 is SQIVND in the germline V gene (reference sequence). This receptor was identified in a human donor in a cohort sampled during active COVID-19. The sequencing input was peripheral blood. This chain links TRBV19 with TRBJ2-7; 10 positions match TRBD2. The CDR3 spells CASSDLSGGASEQYF. CDR3 nucleotide sequence: TGTGCCAGTAGCGACCTCAGCGGGGGGGCCTCCGAGCAGTACTTC.